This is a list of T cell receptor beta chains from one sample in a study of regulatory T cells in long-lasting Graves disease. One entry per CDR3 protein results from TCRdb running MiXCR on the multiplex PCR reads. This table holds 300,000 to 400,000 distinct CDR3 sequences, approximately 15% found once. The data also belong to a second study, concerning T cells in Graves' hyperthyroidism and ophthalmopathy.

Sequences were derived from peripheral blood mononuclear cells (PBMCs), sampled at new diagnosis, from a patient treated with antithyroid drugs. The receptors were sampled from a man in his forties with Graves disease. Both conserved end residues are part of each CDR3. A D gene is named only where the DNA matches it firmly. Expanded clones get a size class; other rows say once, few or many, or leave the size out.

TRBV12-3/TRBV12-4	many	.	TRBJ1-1	CASSFSRDAEAFF	TGTGCCAGCAGTTTCAGCAGGGATGCTGAAGCTTTCTTT
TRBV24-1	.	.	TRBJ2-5	CATAARGETQYF	TGTGCCACGGCCGCACGCGGGGAGACCCAGTACTTC
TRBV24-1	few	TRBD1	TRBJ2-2	CATSDAGTGLTGELFF	TGTGCCACCAGTGATGCCGGGACAGGGTTAACCGGGGAGCTGTTTTTT
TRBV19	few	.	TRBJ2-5	CASSIGVETQYF	TGTGCCAGTAGTATTGGGGTGGAGACCCAGTACTTC
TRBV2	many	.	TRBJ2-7	CASSAQPSLSYEQYF	TGTGCCAGCAGTGCTCAGCCTAGCCTCTCCTACGAGCAGTACTTC
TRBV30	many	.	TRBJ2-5	CAWSMHTQETQYF	TGTGCCTGGAGTATGCATACGCAAGAGACCCAGTACTTC
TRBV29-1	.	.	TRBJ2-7	CSAQGENYEQYF	TGCAGCGCTCAAGGGGAGAACTACGAGCAGTACTTC
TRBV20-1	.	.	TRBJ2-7	CSARNPWEQYF	TGCAGTGCTAGGAACCCCTGGGAGCAGTACTTC
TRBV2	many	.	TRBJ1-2	CASSRDRRYGYTF	TGTGCCAGCAGTAGGGACCGACGCTATGGCTACACCTTC
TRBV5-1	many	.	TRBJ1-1	CASSLGTSNEAFF	TGCGCCAGCAGCCTCGGGACGTCCAATGAAGCTTTCTTT
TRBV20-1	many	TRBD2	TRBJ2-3	CSAVTSVGTDTQYF	TGCAGTGCTGTGACTAGCGTGGGCACAGATACGCAGTATTTT
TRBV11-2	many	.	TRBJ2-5	CASSLVVGIQETQYF	TGTGCCAGCAGCTTAGTGGTCGGGATCCAAGAGACCCAGTACTTC
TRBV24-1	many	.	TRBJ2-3	CATSDLGTSTDTQYF	TGTGCCACCAGTGATTTGGGCACTAGCACAGATACGCAGTATTTT
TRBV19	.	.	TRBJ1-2	CASTPDSYYGYTF	TGTGCCAGTACCCCCGACAGCTACTATGGCTACACCTTC
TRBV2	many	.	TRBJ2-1	CASSEALVYEQFF	TGTGCCAGCAGTGAAGCGCTGGTATATGAGCAGTTCTTC
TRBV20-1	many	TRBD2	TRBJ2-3	CSATPPLATDTQYF	TGCAGTGCTACGCCTCCACTAGCGACAGATACGCAGTATTTT
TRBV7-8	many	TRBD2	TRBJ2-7	CASRPGLADEQYF	TGTGCCAGCAGGCCGGGACTAGCTGACGAGCAGTACTTC
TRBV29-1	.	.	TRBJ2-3	CSVLTGWTDTQYF	TGCAGCGTACTGACAGGTTGGACAGATACGCAGTATTTT
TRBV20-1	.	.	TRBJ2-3	CSAQSYRASTDTQYF	TGCAGTGCTCAGAGCTACAGGGCTAGCACAGATACGCAGTATTTT
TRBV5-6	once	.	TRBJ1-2	CASRPLRTHGYTF	TGTGCCAGCAGACCCCTCCGGACCCATGGCTACACCTTC
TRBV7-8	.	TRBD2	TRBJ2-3	CASSLVLAGGDTQYF	TGTGCCAGCAGCTTAGTACTAGCGGGTGGGGATACGCAGTATTTT
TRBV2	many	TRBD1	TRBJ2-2	CASIREDRPNTGELFF	TGTGCCAGCATCAGAGAGGACAGGCCGAACACCGGGGAGCTGTTTTTT
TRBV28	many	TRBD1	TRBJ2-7	CASRGGTGSEQYF	TGTGCCAGTAGAGGGGGGACAGGGAGCGAGCAGTACTTC
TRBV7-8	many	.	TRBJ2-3	CASSLVQRTDTQYF	TGTGCCAGCAGCCTCGTACAACGCACAGATACGCAGTATTTT
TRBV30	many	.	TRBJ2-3	CAWSPLSGGDTQYF	TGTGCCTGGAGTCCCCTCAGCGGAGGGGATACGCAGTATTTT
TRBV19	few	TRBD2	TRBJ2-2	CASRVAGATTGELFF	TGTGCCAGTAGGGTAGCGGGGGCTACCACCGGGGAGCTGTTTTTT
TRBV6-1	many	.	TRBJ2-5	CASKGRNQETQYF	TGTGCCAGCAAGGGACGCAACCAAGAGACCCAGTACTTC
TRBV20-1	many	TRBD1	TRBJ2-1	CSPGDRGFGEQFF	TGCAGCCCGGGGGACAGGGGATTCGGAGAGCAGTTCTTC
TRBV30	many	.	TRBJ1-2	CAWRGAGTPSPYGYTF	TGTGCCTGGAGGGGGGCAGGAACCCCATCTCCCTATGGCTACACCTTC
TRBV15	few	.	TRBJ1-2	CATSRDRGAIYGYTF	TGTGCCACCAGCAGAGATAGGGGGGCGATCTATGGCTACACCTTC
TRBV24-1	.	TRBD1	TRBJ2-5	CATSWAGQGDQETQYF	TGTGCCACCAGTTGGGCTGGACAGGGGGACCAAGAGACCCAGTACTTC
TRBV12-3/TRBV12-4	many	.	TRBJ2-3	CASRHRATTQYF	TGTGCCAGCAGGCACAGGGCGACTACGCAGTATTTT
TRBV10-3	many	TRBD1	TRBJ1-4	CAISAHRGGNEKLFF	TGTGCCATCAGTGCCCACAGGGGAGGGAATGAAAAACTGTTTTTT
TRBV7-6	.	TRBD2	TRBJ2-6	CASSLLAAGANVLTF	TGTGCCAGCAGCTTACTAGCGGCTGGGGCCAACGTCCTGACTTTC
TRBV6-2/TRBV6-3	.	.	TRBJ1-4	CASSFGPEDPTNEKLFF	TGTGCCAGCAGTTTCGGGCCGGAGGACCCAACTAATGAAAAACTGTTTTTT
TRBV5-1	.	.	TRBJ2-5	CASSLVGTNQETQYF	TGCGCCAGCAGCTTGGTAGGGACAAACCAAGAGACCCAGTACTTC
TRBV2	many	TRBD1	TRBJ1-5	CASSHGTGGYGNQPQHF	TGTGCCAGCAGTCACGGGACAGGGGGATATGGCAATCAGCCCCAGCATTTT
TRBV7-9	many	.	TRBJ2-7	CASSTVSATYEQYF	TGTGCCAGCAGCACCGTGTCCGCAACCTACGAGCAGTACTTC
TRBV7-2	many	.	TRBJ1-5	CASSSRQGTFYSNQPQHF	TGTGCCAGCAGCTCTAGGCAGGGGACATTTTATAGCAATCAGCCCCAGCATTTT
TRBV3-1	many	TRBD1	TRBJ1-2	CASSPRRQGYYGYTF	TGTGCCAGCAGCCCACGCCGACAGGGGTACTATGGCTACACCTTC
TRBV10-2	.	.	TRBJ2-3	CASSGNSPYTQYF	TGCGCCAGCAGCGGAAACTCCCCGTATACGCAGTATTTT
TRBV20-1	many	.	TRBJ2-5	CSARTKGTQYF	TGCAGTGCTAGGACTAAGGGGACCCAGTACTTC
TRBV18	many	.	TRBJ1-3	CASSPGEDTIYF	TGTGCCAGCTCACCGGGGGAGGACACCATATATTTT
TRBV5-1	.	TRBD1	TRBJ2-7	CASSATGPAYEQYF	TGCGCCAGCAGCGCGACAGGGCCGGCCTACGAGCAGTACTTC
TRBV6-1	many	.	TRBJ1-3	CASYPGGGGNTIYF	TGTGCCAGCTACCCCGGGGGAGGTGGAAACACCATATATTTT
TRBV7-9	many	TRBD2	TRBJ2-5	CASSSGGPGETQYF	TGTGCCAGCAGCTCGGGGGGGCCTGGAGAGACCCAGTACTTC
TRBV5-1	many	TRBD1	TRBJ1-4	CASRTGETDEKLFF	TGCGCCAGCCGGACAGGGGAGACCGATGAAAAACTGTTTTTT
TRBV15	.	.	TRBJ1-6	CATSRDVDGVYNSPLHF	TGTGCCACCAGCAGAGATGTAGACGGGGTCTATAATTCACCCCTCCACTTT
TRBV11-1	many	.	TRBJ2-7	CASSLAWGRTDSYEQYF	TGTGCCAGCAGCTTAGCGTGGGGACGCACTGACTCCTACGAGCAGTACTTC
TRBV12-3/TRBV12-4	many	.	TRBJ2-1	CASSLDRLGDEQFF	TGTGCCAGCAGTTTAGACAGGCTGGGCGATGAGCAGTTCTTC
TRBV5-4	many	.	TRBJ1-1	CASSWGSVSNTEAFF	TGTGCCAGCAGCTGGGGGTCAGTCTCAAACACTGAAGCTTTCTTT
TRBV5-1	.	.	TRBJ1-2	CASSGAGLTGGAGYTF	TGCGCCAGCAGCGGGGCCGGGTTGACCGGGGGCGCTGGCTACACCTTC
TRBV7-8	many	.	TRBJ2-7	CASSFLGDEQYF	TGTGCCAGCAGCTTTTTAGGCGACGAGCAGTACTTC
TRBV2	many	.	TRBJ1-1	CASGTGGQTEAFF	TGTGCCAGCGGTACGGGGGGGCAGACTGAAGCTTTCTTT
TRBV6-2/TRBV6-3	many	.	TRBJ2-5	CASSYEGPYEETQYF	TGTGCCAGCAGTTACGAGGGGCCCTATGAAGAGACCCAGTACTTC
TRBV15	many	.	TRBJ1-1	CATSEPGRMNTEAFF	TGTGCCACCAGCGAACCGGGTCGAATGAACACTGAAGCTTTCTTT
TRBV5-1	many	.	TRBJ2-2	CASSLAGSHTGELFF	TGCGCCAGCAGCTTGGCCGGCAGCCACACCGGGGAGCTGTTTTTT